This TCR beta chain was profiled in a study of cytomegalovirus exposure and HLA in healthy donors. The V gene's germline CDR1 is SGHKS and CDR2 YYEKEE (reference sequence). This CDR3 comprises 13 residues. V dropped 3 bases and J dropped 4 bases, with 8 bases sitting between them. Study-wide results and caveats: What a later analysis reportedly showed was that an Asian-associated ancestry cluster had fewer N-insertions than the 666-donor mean.

To note about this clone: The antigen is unknown.

Vbeta (60) and Jbeta (13) primers were used in the PCR. Source study methods: The count from a later analysis was tens of millions of unique TCR beta chains, some 12 million of them shared. Libraries were prepared by immunoSEQ multiplex PCR; TCRdb keeps only in-frame clonotypes and omits some of them. That table is the source of V, J and clone size, and D and trimming were worked out from the DNA. The sample has about 170,000 clones. The V gene is TRBV5-5, the J gene TRBJ1-5; D not resolved. The source material was PBMCs. This TCR came from a woman aged 18-35 years in good health and CMV-seropositive. The CDR3 loop is CASSSTRNQPQHF. CDR3 sequence (DNA): TGTGCCAGCAGCTCCACCCGGAATCAGCCCCAGCATTTT.